The TCR beta chain described here comes from a study of T-cell reconstitution after alpha-beta-depleted transplantation in children. Study observations and caveats: T-cell numbers and diversity, one year after transplant, stemmed largely from T cells that were newly produced. Reported findings indicate that, about two months after transplant, alpha-beta T cells came from several hundred expanded clones, which were derived from non-depleted graft cells.

V gave up 5 bases and J gave up 0 bases, with 4 bases separating them. The CDR3 length is 13 residues. Germline V gene sequence: CDR1 SEHNR, CDR2 FQNEAQ (reference sequence). This clonotype was counted ten times or more. Its antigen is undetermined. The authors prepared the TCRbeta library with unique molecular identifiers. TCRdb itself ran the PCR reads through MiXCR, one entry per CDR3 protein. In the table there are around 270,000 distinct CDR3 sequences, around 10% of which are singletons. Source: PBMCs, taken before TCRalphabeta/CD19-depleted stem cell transplant. This sequence joins TRBV7-9 and TRBJ2-2; the D is unclear. The sequence was collected from a boy in the first two years of life with acute myeloid leukemia, due to receive a stem cell transplant. The CDR3 DNA is TGTGCCAGCAGCCGGACGAACACCGGGGAGCTGTTTTTT. Residues: CASSRTNTGELFF.